What follows are 9 T cell receptor beta chains derived from one specimen sequenced in a study of T cell repertoires in cytomegalovirus infection. These receptors have no known antigen. MiXCR, run by TCRdb on the reads, gives a single entry per CDR3 protein. The sample carries under 70,000 distinct CDR3 sequences, around 30% recorded once. Material for sequencing was PBMCs, sequenced either directly or after in vitro stimulation (not recorded which). These receptors all come from a human donor in good health (CMV status not recorded). Some clones in this sample may be carry-over from other donors' samples.

J is TRBJ1-5 and V is TRBV4-3; D remains unclear. Trimming removed 1 base at V and 2 bases at J, with 9 bases between. The CDR3 contains 15 residues. Germline V gene sequence: CDR1 LGHNA, CDR2 YSLEER. The CDR3 spells CASSQGVGGNQPQHF. The CDR3 DNA reads TGCGCCAGCAGCCAAGGAGTAGGCGGCAATCAGCCCCAGCATTTT.

The rearrangement uses TRBV5-4 and TRBJ1-1; 8 nucleotides agree with TRBD1. The V gene end was trimmed by 4 bases and the J gene end by 0 bases; junction bases not matched to a gene: 8. CDR3 size: 16 residues. Looked up from germline, CDR1 is SGHNT and CDR2 is YYREEE (reference sequence). CDR3 sequence: CASSPGQGGMNTEAFF. In nucleotides, the CDR3 is TGTGCCAGCAGCCCCGGACAGGGTGGAATGAACACTGAAGCTTTCTTT.

The chain links TRBV12-3 or TRBV12-4 to TRBJ1-2; no reliable D call. This CDR3 spans 14 amino acids. V was shortened by 2 bases and J by 9 bases, with 16 bases between the two germline ends. CDR3 nucleotides: TGTGCCAGCAGTTTAAGGGTTATAGAATTCAGCTACACCTTC. This translates into CASSLRVIEFSYTF.

This clonotype was seen only a few times. The chain joins TRBV7-2 to TRBJ2-7; 12 bases are shared with TRBD2. V dropped 2 bases and J dropped 4; count of bases not matched to a gene: 3. Germline CDR1 and CDR2: SGHTA and FQGNSA. The CDR3 loop spans 15 amino acids. The CDR3 nucleotides are TGTGCCAGCAGCTTACCGACTAGCGGGAGTTACGAGCAGTACTTC. Translated: CASSLPTSGSYEQYF.

This clonotype was observed a few times. The chain has TRBV6-5 and TRBJ1-5; TRBD1 might be the D (5 bases). The CDR3 spans 14 residues. The V end was cut by 0 bases, the J end by 5 bases, with 8 bases between. Germline V gene data show CDR1 as MNHEY and CDR2 as SVGAGI. The CDR3 protein is CASSYSRGDQPQHF. The CDR3, as DNA: TGTGCCAGCAGTTACTCCCGAGGGGATCAGCCCCAGCATTTT.

The chain links TRBV18 to TRBJ2-7, with a tentative D call TRBD1 (5 bases). This CDR3 has 15 residues. Trimming pared 0 bases from V and 0 bases from J, leaving 9 bases between. Germline V gives CDR1 KGHSH, CDR2 LQKENI. The CDR3 sequence: CASSPPQASSYEQYF. CDR3 coding DNA: TGTGCCAGCTCACCACCACAGGCCTCCTCCTACGAGCAGTACTTC.

This rearrangement joins TRBV12-3 or TRBV12-4 to TRBJ2-7, with D perhaps matching TRBD2 (7 bases). This CDR3 is built from 15 residues. V dropped 5 bases and J dropped 7 bases, with 21 bases sitting between them. CDR3 DNA sequence: TGTGCCAGCAGTCCGCAGGGCCGGGGGGCAGAAGAGCAGTACTTC. Translating gives CASSPQGRGAEEQYF.

This clonotype was seen ten or more times. This chain joins TRBV7-2 and TRBJ2-5, with 8 bases that match TRBD2. V shed 1 base and J 2 bases; nucleotides not matched to a gene: 6. CDR1 and CDR2 from the germline V gene are SGHTA and FQGNSA. This CDR3 is 16 amino acids long. Here the CDR3 reads CASSLGPGLGQETQYF. CDR3 nucleotides: TGTGCCAGCAGCTTAGGACCGGGACTAGGTCAAGAGACCCAGTACTTC.

This clonotype has only a few counts. The rearrangement links TRBV12-3 or TRBV12-4 to TRBJ1-2; D is possibly TRBD1 (5 bases). Trimming removed 8 bases at V and 3 bases at J, with 25 bases between. This CDR3 contains 17 residues. CDR3 protein: CASAGGGRTIYDYGYTF. The CDR3 DNA reads TGTGCCAGCGCCGGGGGGGGGAGAACAATTTATGACTATGGCTACACCTTC.